Shown below are 17 T cell receptor beta chains from a single sample sequenced in a study of neurological immune-mediated disorders. From the 5' RACE reads, TCRdb called clonotypes with MiXCR, one entry per CDR3 protein. The table includes about 60,000 distinct CDR3 sequences, 3.5% to 4.5% detected once. Input material: PBMCs. These receptors all stem from a woman aged 45 to 65 with multiple sclerosis.

On this clonotype itself: A much larger clonotype is one base distant, so this may be a read error. The chain recombines TRBV20-1 with TRBJ1-2; D gene unclear. Germline V gene sequence: CDR1 DFQATT, CDR2 SNEGSKA (reference sequence). Deletions cut 6 bases from V and 7 bases from J, with 12 bases between. The CDR3 contains 11 residues. The CDR3 region is CSAKAEGGYTF. CDR3 DNA: TGCAGTGCCAAGGCTGAGGGTGGCTACACCTTC.

The V call is TRBV4-2, the J call TRBJ2-7; 12 bases agree with TRBD1. The V gene's germline CDR1 is LGHNA and CDR2 YNFKEQ. V trimming: 0 bases; J trimming: 3 bases; junction bases outside the gene matches: 3. This CDR3 contains 16 residues. CDR3 sequence (DNA): TGTGCCAGCAGCCAAGAGGGACAGGGGGCCTTCTACGAGCAGTACTTC. It encodes CASSQEGQGAFYEQYF.

This clonotype was found a few times. The chain recombines TRBV5-1 with TRBJ2-5, with D possibly being TRBD2 (5 bases). Per germline, CDR1 SGHRS and CDR2 YFSETQ. The CDR3 totals 14 residues. Trimming took off 4 bases at V and 3 bases at J, with 13 bases between the two ends. For the CDR3, the DNA is TGCGCCAGCAGCATGGGAAAGGGAGAAGAGACCCAGTACTTC. Translation gives CASSMGKGEETQYF.

This clonotype was recorded at least ten times. The chain couples TRBV5-1 to TRBJ2-3, with TRBD2 matching 9 bases. J lost 5 bases, V lost 0 bases, and 4 bases had no gene match. Per the germline V gene, CDR1 is SGHRS and CDR2 is YFSETQ. The CDR3 runs to 15 residues. The CDR3 region is CASSLGGSGRDTQYF. CDR3 nucleotide sequence: TGCGCCAGCAGCTTGGGAGGTAGCGGGAGAGATACGCAGTATTTT.

In its sample, this clonotype was seen many times. The chain employs TRBV7-6 and TRBJ2-3; a possible D gene is TRBD1 (5 bases). From germline, CDR1 is SGHVS and CDR2 FNYEAQ. This CDR3 has 16 amino acids. The V end was cut by 1 base, the J end by 0 bases, with 11 bases between. Written as DNA, the CDR3 is TGTGCCAGCAGCTTAGTGGGGCTTACTAGCACAGATACGCAGTATTTT. Its translation is CASSLVGLTSTDTQYF. Using reference TRBV7-6 and TRBJ2-3 for the parts outside the CDR3, the full variable domain is GAGVSQSPRYKVTKRGQDVALRCDPISGHVSLYWYRQALGQGPEFLTYFNYEAQQDKSGLPNDRFSAERPEGSISTLTIQRTEQRDSAMYRCASSLVGLTSTDTQYFGPGTRLTVL.

As regards this clonotype: A junction end diverges from the germline sequence, so it may reflect a read error. This chain links TRBV20-1 with TRBJ1-5; D possibly corresponds to TRBD1 (5 bases). Per germline, CDR1 DFQATT and CDR2 SNEGSKA (reference sequence). The CDR3 covers 14 residues. In nucleotides, the CDR3 is TGCAGTGCTAGATCGGGGCAGGCTAATCAGCCCCAGAATTTT. Its translation: CSARSGQANQPQNF.

This clonotype was observed many times. This chain connects TRBV12-3 or TRBV12-4 to TRBJ1-1; TRBD1 is a possible D gene (6 bases). The CDR3 runs to 12 residues. The V end lost 6 bases, the J end lost 5 bases, and 10 bases lay between the germline ends. For the CDR3, the DNA is TGTGCCAGCAGCGCAGGGGTAACTGAAGCTTTCTTT. Residues: CASSAGVTEAFF.

This clonotype has a count of ten or more. This chain uses TRBV12-3 or TRBV12-4 with TRBJ1-3; D unresolved. CDR3 length: 16 amino acids. The V gene lost 2 bases and the J gene lost 1 base, with 12 bases spanning the gap. Here the CDR3 reads CASSLWTVPSGNTIYF. The CDR3 DNA sequence: TGTGCCAGCAGTTTATGGACGGTCCCATCTGGAAACACCATATATTTT.

This clonotype was observed many times. The chain joins TRBV15 to TRBJ2-5; 9 bases are shared with TRBD2. V lost 1 base, J lost 5 bases, and 5 bases stayed unmatched. Germline V lookup: CDR1 LNHNV, CDR2 YYDKDF (reference sequence). The CDR3 sequence is 15 residues long. The CDR3 is CATSRAAGGGETQYF. CDR3 coding DNA: TGTGCCACCAGCAGAGCAGCGGGAGGAGGCGAGACCCAGTACTTC.

This clonotype has ten or more counts. V is TRBV20-1 and J is TRBJ2-7, with 8 bases identical to TRBD2. The CDR3 runs to 12 residues. The germline gives CDR1 DFQATT, CDR2 SNEGSKA (reference sequence). The V and J ends lost 8 bases and 4 bases, in that order; junction bases with no gene match: 7. CDR3 sequence reads: CSSTSERYEQYF. The CDR3 region has the DNA TGCAGTTCGACTAGCGAGAGGTACGAGCAGTACTTC.

Ten or more counts support this clonotype. J is TRBJ1-2 and V is TRBV6-6; 7 nucleotides align to TRBD1. Germline loops: CDR1 MNHNY, CDR2 SVGAGI (reference sequence). V lost 4 bases to trimming and J lost 2 bases; unmatched junction nucleotides: 4. The CDR3 spans 14 residues. In DNA form, the CDR3 reads TGTGCCAGCAGTTTTGTACAGGGGAACTATGGCTACACCTTC. This sequence encodes CASSFVQGNYGYTF.

This clonotype was recorded many times. At one boundary the junction diverges from the germline segment, which might be a read error. The chain carries TRBV6-6 and TRBJ2-6, with D tentatively TRBD1 (5 bases). Germline CDR1 reads MNHNY; CDR2 reads SVGAGI (reference sequence). CDR3 size: 12 residues. The CDR3 nucleotides are TGTGCCAGCAGTCCCCCCCAGGGCGTGAAGGCTTTC. Its protein product is CASSPPQGVKAF.

The table lists this clonotype with many counts. The chain couples TRBV11-3 to TRBJ2-2; possibly TRBD1 or TRBD2 for D (5 bases each). Germline V gives CDR1 SGHNT, CDR2 YENEEA. Trimming stripped 1 base from V and 1 base from J, with 10 bases between. There are 16 residues in the CDR3. The CDR3 here is CASSLVGTKNTGELFF. The CDR3 DNA reads TGTGCCAGCAGCTTAGTAGGGACGAAGAACACCGGGGAGCTGTTTTTT.

This clonotype was seen repeatedly, ten times or more. Germline is not matched at one junction end, which may reflect a read error. The genes are TRBV7-2 and TRBJ1-5; 9 bases map to TRBD1. CDR1 is SGHTA, CDR2 FQGNSA, per germline. The CDR3 sequence is 15 residues long. The CDR3 DNA follows: TGTGCCAGCAGCCCAGACAGGGGGGACAATCAGCCCCAGAATTTT. Protein sequence: CASSPDRGDNQPQNF.

This clonotype has ten or more counts. CDR3 bases: TGCGCCAGCAGCTCGACAGGGGGGAATCAGCCCCAGCATTTT. It is translated as CASSSTGGNQPQHF. The genes are TRBV5-1 and TRBJ1-5; 9 bases align to TRBD1. The CDR3 length is 14 residues. In germline, CDR1 is SGHRS, CDR2 YFSETQ. J gave up 4 bases and V 3 bases, and 2 bases lay outside the gene matches.

This clonotype was counted ten times or more. The chain couples TRBV9 to TRBJ2-7; 7 positions agree with TRBD1. The germline V gene encodes CDR1 SGDLS and CDR2 YYNGEE. V shed 4 bases and J 0 bases; nucleotides not matched to a gene: 4. The CDR3 is made up of 14 amino acids. CDR3 bases: TGTGCCAGCAGCCCCCGGACAGGCTCCTACGAGCAGTACTTC. It yields the protein CASSPRTGSYEQYF.

The table lists this clonotype with a few counts. The chain recombines TRBV4-3 with TRBJ2-1; possibly TRBD1 for D (6 bases). Germline CDR1 LGHNA, CDR2 YSLEER. Trimming cost V 5 bases and J 10 bases, with 15 bases left between them. The CDR3 spans 13 residues. The CDR3 bases are TGCGCCAGCAGCTTATTCCCAGGGGCGGAGCAGTTCTTC. Translated, it gives CASSLFPGAEQFF.